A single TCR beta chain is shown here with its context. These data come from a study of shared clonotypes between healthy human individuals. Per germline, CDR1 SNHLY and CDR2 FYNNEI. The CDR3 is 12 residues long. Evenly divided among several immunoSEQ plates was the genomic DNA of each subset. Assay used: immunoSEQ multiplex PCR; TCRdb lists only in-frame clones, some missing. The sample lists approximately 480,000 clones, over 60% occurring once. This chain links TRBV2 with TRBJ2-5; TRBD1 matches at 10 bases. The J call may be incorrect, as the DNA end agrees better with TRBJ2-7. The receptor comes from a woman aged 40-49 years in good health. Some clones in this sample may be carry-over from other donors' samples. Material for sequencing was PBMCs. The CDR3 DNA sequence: TGTGCCAGCACGGACAGGGGGTACGAGCAGTACTTC. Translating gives CASTDRGYEQYF.